Each of the 28 T cell receptor beta chains below was sequenced from the same sample in a study of T cell responses to AZD1222 COVID-19 vaccine. The protocol was immunoSEQ multiplex PCR, while the TCRdb copy is restricted to in-frame clones and leaves out a portion. The sample yields roughly 160,000 clones, less than 95% seen once. The specimen comprised peripheral blood, sampled on day 0 of AZD1222 vaccination. All receptors derive from an adult in good health.

The gene calls are TRBV30 and TRBJ1-4, with D possibly being TRBD1 (5 bases). In germline, CDR1 is GTSNPN, CDR2 SVGIG (reference sequence). Trimming removed 4 bases at V and 4 bases at J, with 10 bases between. This CDR3 contains 13 residues. In DNA, the CDR3 is TGTGCCTGGATGGGACGGCTTAATGAAAAACTGTTTTTT. Translating it yields CAWMGRLNEKLFF.

This chain joins TRBV30 and TRBJ1-4, with D maybe TRBD1 (5 bases). Germline CDR1 reads GTSNPN; CDR2 reads SVGIG (reference sequence). This CDR3 contains 14 residues. The germline V and J ends were trimmed by 2 bases and 2 bases, with 9 bases remaining between them. The CDR3 spells CAWSHGGTNEKLFF. The DNA of the CDR3 is TGTGCCTGGAGTCATGGGGGGACTAATGAAAAACTGTTTTTT.

The chain couples TRBV7-9 to TRBJ2-7; perhaps TRBD2 as D (6 bases). The germline CDR1 and CDR2 sequences are SEHNR and FQNEAQ (reference sequence). The V end was cut by 1 base, the J end by 4 bases, with 14 bases between. CDR3 length: 15 residues. CDR3 in DNA: TGTGCCAGCAGCTTAGGTCTAGCGCCTCGTTACGAGCAGTACTTC. Translating gives CASSLGLAPRYEQYF.

The CDR3 sequence is CASSLPPGGGLPTNEKLFF. DNA for the CDR3: TGTGCCAGCAGTTTACCCCCTGGAGGAGGGCTACCAACTAATGAAAAACTGTTTTTT. V usage is TRBV28 and J usage is TRBJ1-4; the D is unclear. Trimming cost V 2 bases and J 0 bases, with 19 bases left between them. CDR3 length: 19 residues. In germline, CDR1 is MDHEN, CDR2 SYDVKM.

This CDR3 is CACERGEETQYF. CDR3 nucleotide sequence: TGTGCCTGCGAGCGGGGTGAAGAGACCCAGTACTTC. The chain carries TRBV30 and TRBJ2-5, with 7 bases matching TRBD2. This CDR3 comprises 12 residues. Germline CDR1 GTSNPN, CDR2 SVGIG (reference sequence). Losses at the gene ends were 6 bases for V and 3 bases for J; bases not matched to a gene: 4.

This chain joins TRBV4-1 and TRBJ1-5; D is unclear. CDR1 and CDR2 from the germline V gene are MGHRA and YSYEKL. The CDR3 runs to 12 residues. With 0 bases removed from V and 14 bases from J, the gap between germline ends came to 11 bases. CDR3 region: CASSQDGRPKHF. The CDR3 DNA reads as TGCGCCAGCAGCCAAGATGGGCGGCCTAAGCATTTT.

V is TRBV5-4 and J is TRBJ2-1; D is uncertain. CDR1 is SGHNT and CDR2 is YYREEE in the germline V gene (reference sequence). V lost 4 bases to trimming and J lost 5 bases, with 13 bases between them. The CDR3 is 14 amino acids. The CDR3 region is CASSLVGPNNEQFF. The CDR3 DNA follows: TGTGCCAGCAGCCTCGTCGGGCCTAACAATGAGCAGTTCTTC.

The chain joins TRBV7-8 to TRBJ2-5; the D is unclear. This CDR3 spans 14 amino acids. Germline V CDR1 and CDR2: SGHVS, FQNEAQ. With 5 bases removed from V and 4 bases from J, the gap between germline ends came to 14 bases. The CDR3: CASSLTVSRETQYF. As DNA, the CDR3 is TGTGCCAGCAGCCTAACGGTGTCCAGAGAGACCCAGTACTTC.

This clone is a singleton in its sample. The gene calls are TRBV7-6 and TRBJ2-2; 7 nucleotides align to TRBD2. This CDR3 region has 16 residues. Unmatched junction bases numbered 11, after V lost 2 bases and J lost 8 bases. The V gene's germline CDR1 is SGHVS and CDR2 FNYEAQ. In DNA form, the CDR3 reads TGTGCCAGCAGCTTAACGGGAGGACTCCCGAAGGGGGAGCTGTTTTTT. Translated, it gives CASSLTGGLPKGELFF.

V and J are TRBV7-9 and TRBJ2-5; D unclear. Deletions cut 1 base from V and 5 bases from J, with 14 bases between. Germline V gene data show CDR1 as SEHNR and CDR2 as FQNEAQ (reference sequence). This CDR3 is 15 amino acids long. CDR3 nucleotides: TGTGCCAGCAGCTTAGAATCTACGATTCTGGAGACCCAGTACTTC. This encodes CASSLESTILETQYF.

The genes are TRBV27 and TRBJ1-5, with D tentatively TRBD1 (6 bases). This CDR3 has 16 amino acids. Germline V gene data show CDR1 as MNHEY and CDR2 as SMNVEV (reference sequence). Trimming took 3 bases from V and 3 from J, leaving 15 bases between them. The DNA of the CDR3 is TGTGCCAGCAGTTTTGGGGGGCCGACGTACAATCAGCCCCAGCATTTT. Translation: CASSFGGPTYNQPQHF.

The J gene is TRBJ2-7, the V gene TRBV2; no firm D call. Trimming took off 8 bases at V and 0 bases at J, with 14 bases between the two ends. This CDR3 is built from 14 residues. CDR1 and CDR2 from the germline V gene are SNHLY and FYNNEI. The CDR3 region is CASCRLALSYEQYF. In nucleotides, the CDR3 is TGTGCCAGCTGCCGACTTGCCCTCTCCTACGAGCAGTACTTC.

This sequence joins TRBV6-5 and TRBJ1-2; unclear D gene. The CDR3 is 15 residues long. V was shortened by 7 bases and J by 5 bases, with 20 bases between the two germline ends. The germline gives CDR1 MNHEY, CDR2 SVGAGI. The CDR3 nucleotides are TGTGCCAGCACCCCAAAGGAAGAGGGAGGTTATGGCTACACCTTC. It translates to CASTPKEEGGYGYTF.

This clone was picked up one time. The chain has TRBV5-4 and TRBJ2-5; D might be TRBD2 (5 bases). Germline loops: CDR1 SGHNT, CDR2 YYREEE (reference sequence). This CDR3 region has 14 residues. V dropped 1 base and J dropped 0 bases, with 7 bases sitting between them. CDR3 in amino acids: CASSLLGDQETQYF. The CDR3 DNA reads TGTGCCAGCAGCTTGTTGGGAGACCAAGAGACCCAGTACTTC.

This clone has just one count. The chain combines TRBV6-1 with TRBJ1-6; D gene uncertain. With 3 bases removed from V and 11 bases from J, the gap between germline ends came to 20 bases. The CDR3 contains 16 residues. Germline V gene sequence: CDR1 MNHNS, CDR2 SASEGT. The CDR3 nucleotides are TGTGCCAGCAGTGACGTTCTGGACGGGAGGAGTCCACCCCTCCACTTT. It is translated as CASSDVLDGRSPPLHF.

The V and J genes are TRBV6-2 or TRBV6-3 and TRBJ1-3; the D is unclear. The V end was cut by 3 bases, the J end by 4 bases, with 7 bases between. Germline V gene sequence: CDR1 MNHEY, CDR2 SVGEGT. This CDR3 is 13 amino acids long. Here the CDR3 reads CASSYSEGNTIYF. The CDR3 bases are TGTGCCAGCAGTTATTCGGAGGGAAACACCATATATTTT.

The chain joins TRBV19 to TRBJ1-5, with TRBD1 as a possible D gene (5 bases). The germline CDR1 and CDR2 sequences are LNHDA and SQIVND (reference sequence). The CDR3 runs 14 residues. The V end lost 3 bases, the J end lost 4 bases, and 10 bases lay between the germline ends. This CDR3 is CASSIGGSNQPQHF. The CDR3 coding sequence is TGTGCCAGTAGTATCGGGGGTTCGAATCAGCCCCAGCATTTT.

The chain links TRBV12-3 or TRBV12-4 to TRBJ1-4; D not resolved. The CDR3 totals 10 residues. The ends were cut back, 8 bases at V and 8 bases at J, with 6 bases in the middle. Written as DNA, the CDR3 is TGTGCCAGCTCCGGGGAAAAACTGTTTTTT. As protein: CASSGEKLFF.

The V call is TRBV2, the J call TRBJ2-7, with TRBD2 matching 7 bases. The CDR3 is 13 residues long. The germline V gene has CDR1 SNHLY and CDR2 FYNNEI. The trim removed 5 bases at V and 0 bases at J, leaving 1 base unmatched. The CDR3 here is CASSRDYSYEQYF. CDR3 DNA sequence: TGTGCCAGCAGTAGGGACTACTCCTACGAGCAGTACTTC.

The chain combines TRBV9 with TRBJ2-1; 11 bases align to TRBD2. This CDR3 is 14 amino acids long. J gave up 7 bases and V 3 bases, and 3 bases lay outside the gene matches. The germline gives CDR1 SGDLS, CDR2 YYNGEE. The CDR3 sequence is CASSGLAGFNEQFF. CDR3 coding DNA: TGTGCCAGCAGCGGACTAGCGGGATTTAATGAGCAGTTCTTC.

V gene TRBV6-4 combines with J gene TRBJ2-2; D may be TRBD1 (7 bases). The V gene lost 3 bases and the J gene lost 6 bases, with 11 bases spanning the gap. Germline V gene sequence: CDR1 MRHNA, CDR2 SNTAGT. The CDR3 length is 14 residues. The CDR3 is CASSDDREAGELFF. CDR3 bases: TGTGCCAGCAGTGATGACAGGGAGGCCGGGGAGCTGTTTTTT.

This clone has more than one count but fewer than ten. This chain uses TRBV25-1 with TRBJ2-2, with TRBD2 identical over 7 bases. The ends lost 4 bases at V and 5 bases at J; junction bases unmatched: 4. The CDR3 is 14 amino acids. Germline loops: CDR1 MGHDK, CDR2 SYGVNS. CDR3 sequence (DNA): TGTGCCAGCAGTGCTCGGGAGGATACCGGGGAGCTGTTTTTT. This gives the protein CASSAREDTGELFF.

The rearrangement uses TRBV13 and TRBJ2-7; 9 bases line up with TRBD1. J gave up 1 base and V 4 bases, and 5 bases lay outside the gene matches. The germline V gene has CDR1 PRHDT and CDR2 FYEKMQ (reference sequence). This CDR3 has 15 amino acids. The CDR3 DNA sequence: TGTGCCAGCAGCTCGGACAGGGGTAAATCCTACGAGCAGTACTTC. The encoded protein is CASSSDRGKSYEQYF.

This chain's CDR3 is CASSLSGRGVKNIQYF. The CDR3 region has the DNA TGTGCCAGCAGCTTATCCGGGAGGGGAGTTAAAAACATTCAGTACTTC. This chain links TRBV7-2 with TRBJ2-4; TRBD2 matches at 8 bases. CDR3 length: 16 amino acids. J was trimmed by 4 bases and V by 2 bases; bases with no gene match: 7. CDR1 SGHTA and CDR2 FQGNSA come from the germline V gene.

V usage is TRBV6-6 and J usage is TRBJ1-1; no clear D. The V gene lost 4 bases and the J gene lost 6 bases, with 9 bases spanning the gap. The germline CDR1 and CDR2 sequences are MNHNY and SVGAGI (reference sequence). This CDR3 is 12 amino acids long. For the CDR3, the DNA is TGTGCCAGCAGTTCCATTCGTTCTGAAGCTTTCTTT. Residues: CASSSIRSEAFF.

The chain recombines TRBV5-1 with TRBJ1-2, with a weak D call TRBD1 (5 bases). The V gene's germline CDR1 is SGHRS and CDR2 YFSETQ. V was shortened by 0 bases and J by 7 bases, with 10 bases between the two germline ends. CDR3 length: 13 amino acids. CDR3 sequence: CASSLEQVGGYTF. The CDR3 coding sequence is TGCGCCAGCAGCTTGGAACAGGTCGGTGGCTACACCTTC.

The chain is built from TRBV19 and TRBJ1-2, with D unclear. Trimming stripped 4 bases from V and 5 bases from J, with 20 bases between. The CDR3 covers 16 residues. Germline CDR1 and CDR2: LNHDA and SQIVND (reference sequence). The CDR3 reads CASSKELIAGRYGYTF. The CDR3 DNA follows: TGTGCCAGTAGTAAAGAGTTGATCGCGGGGAGGTATGGCTACACCTTC.

V and J are TRBV30 and TRBJ2-7; the D gene is possibly TRBD1 (6 bases). The V and J ends lost 3 bases and 4 bases respectively, with 10 bases between them. CDR1 is GTSNPN and CDR2 is SVGIG in the germline V gene (reference sequence). This CDR3 region has 12 residues. The CDR3 DNA sequence: TGTGCCTGGAGCCGGGACACTTACGAGCAGTACTTC. Amino acid sequence: CAWSRDTYEQYF.